One and the same sample provided the 17 T cell receptor beta chains below, sequenced in a study of blood T cell repertoires in COVID-19. Here immunoSEQ multiplex PCR was the method, and the copy in TCRdb shows in-frame clones only, minus some. The sample records roughly 60,000 clones, 65% to 90% being singletons. Material: peripheral blood. All receptors come from a woman aged 60-70 years with acute or convalescent COVID-19.

This rearrangement joins TRBV2 to TRBJ2-7, with D perhaps matching TRBD1 (5 bases). The germline gives CDR1 SNHLY, CDR2 FYNNEI. V was cut by 5 bases and J by 5 bases, with 13 bases left in between. CDR3 length: 13 amino acids. The CDR3 bases are TGTGCCAGCAGTAACGGACATAGCCACGAGCAGTACTTC. Translated: CASSNGHSHEQYF. The complete variable domain, with remaining parts taken from reference TRBV2 and TRBJ2-7, reads EPEVTQTPSHQVTQMGQEVILRCVPISNHLYFYWYRQILGQKVEFLVSFYNNEISEKSEIFDDQFSVERPDGSNFTLKIRSTKLEDSAMYFCASSNGHSHEQYFGPGTRLTVT.

The rearrangement joins TRBV18 to TRBJ2-2, with 11 bases aligning to TRBD2. Germline CDR1 KGHSH, CDR2 LQKENI. CDR3 length: 15 amino acids. J was trimmed by 4 bases and V by 3 bases; bases with no gene match: 1. The DNA of the CDR3 is TGTGCCAGCTCACCTACTAGCGGGGGCACCGGGGAGCTGTTTTTT. Residues: CASSPTSGGTGELFF.

This clone was picked up a small number of times. The rearrangement links TRBV12-3 or TRBV12-4 to TRBJ2-1, with 12 bases identical to TRBD2. V lost 8 bases, J lost 6 bases, and 2 bases stayed unmatched. The CDR3 sequence is 13 residues long. CDR3 loop: CASSTSGGNEQFF. For the CDR3, the DNA is TGTGCCAGCTCGACTAGCGGGGGCAATGAGCAGTTCTTC.

The chain joins TRBV30 to TRBJ1-6; 7 bases are a match to TRBD1. V dropped 3 bases and J dropped 8; count of bases not matched to a gene: 10. The CDR3 spans 15 residues. CDR1 and CDR2 from the germline V gene are GTSNPN and SVGIG (reference sequence). This CDR3 reads CAWREKGQLYSPLHF. Written as DNA, the CDR3 is TGTGCCTGGAGAGAGAAGGGACAGTTATATTCACCCCTCCACTTT. Looking up the rest from reference TRBV30 and TRBJ1-6 gives the full variable domain: SQTIHQWPATLVQPVGSPLSLECTVEGTSNPNLYWYRQAAGRGLQLLFYSVGIGQISSEVPQNLSASRPQDRQFILSSKKLLLSDSGFYLCAWREKGQLYSPLHFGNGTRLTVT.

The chain carries TRBV7-3 and TRBJ2-3; TRBD2 is a possible D gene (7 bases). CDR1 is SGHTA, CDR2 FQGTGA, per germline. Trimming pared 5 bases from V and 0 bases from J, leaving 15 bases between. The CDR3 is 16 residues long. CDR3 bases: TGTGCCAGCAGCGGGGGGGCCATCGCGAGCACAGATACGCAGTATTTT. It is translated as CASSGGAIASTDTQYF.

The chain is built from TRBV29-1 and TRBJ2-5; 8 bases are a match to TRBD2. The ends lost 1 base at V and 4 bases at J; junction bases unmatched: 5. Germline lookup yields CDR1 SQVTM and CDR2 ANQGSEA. CDR3 length: 14 amino acids. CDR3 coding DNA: TGCAGCGTTGAAGTGCGGCTAGCGGGAGAGACCCAGTACTTC. Translating it yields CSVEVRLAGETQYF.

The chain joins TRBV10-3 to TRBJ1-1, with D perhaps matching TRBD1 (6 bases). V was pared by 6 bases and J by 3 bases, with 11 bases between. CDR1 is ENHRY, CDR2 SYGVKD, per germline. The CDR3 has 13 amino acids. CDR3 loop: CAIRVEGDTEAFF. The CDR3 region has the DNA TGTGCCATCAGAGTTGAGGGGGACACTGAAGCTTTCTTT.

V gene TRBV12-3 or TRBV12-4 combines with J gene TRBJ2-1; D is ambiguous. V gave up 3 bases and J gave up 3 bases, with 3 bases separating them. The CDR3 spans 12 residues. CDR3 sequence reads: CASSFYYNEQFF. The CDR3 DNA reads TGTGCCAGCAGTTTTTACTACAATGAGCAGTTCTTC.

The gene calls are TRBV10-3 and TRBJ1-1; no reliable D call. The CDR3 is 13 residues long. V lost 4 bases, J lost 1 base, and 7 bases lay in between. Per the germline V gene, CDR1 is ENHRY and CDR2 is SYGVKD. The CDR3 here is CAISVGGNTEAFF. Here the CDR3 DNA reads TGTGCCATCAGTGTTGGAGGGAACACTGAAGCTTTCTTT.

This clone was seen only a few times. This chain uses TRBV15 with TRBJ1-1; no clear D. CDR1 LNHNV and CDR2 YYDKDF come from the germline V gene (reference sequence). The CDR3 sequence is 14 residues long. V lost 2 bases and J 7 bases, leaving 14 bases between the germline ends. For the CDR3, the DNA is TGTGCCACCAGCAGACAACGTTTTTCCGGTGAAGCTTTCTTT. This gives the protein CATSRQRFSGEAFF.

This chain connects TRBV5-1 to TRBJ2-1; 7 bases agree with TRBD2. Germline V CDR1 and CDR2: SGHRS, YFSETQ. This CDR3 is built from 16 residues. Trimming took 0 bases from V and 7 from J; bases not matched to a gene: 10. The CDR3: CASSLVAGVTTNEQFF. The CDR3 nucleotides are TGCGCCAGCAGCTTGGTGGCGGGGGTTACTACAAATGAGCAGTTCTTC.

The chain links TRBV7-2 to TRBJ1-3; D not certain. V lost 5 bases and J 0 bases, leaving 11 bases between the germline ends. The germline CDR1 and CDR2 sequences are SGHTA and FQGNSA. CDR3 size: 15 residues. The CDR3 is CASSVTFDSGNTIYF. Written as DNA, the CDR3 is TGTGCCAGCAGCGTCACTTTTGACTCTGGAAACACCATATATTTT.

The chain joins TRBV7-6 to TRBJ1-1, with D uncertain. Germline V gene data show CDR1 as SGHVS and CDR2 as FNYEAQ. Trimming removed 4 bases at V and 2 bases at J, with 11 bases between. The CDR3 is made up of 14 amino acids. DNA of the CDR3: TGTGCCAGCAGCTCCGGACTGAGCAACACTGAAGCTTTCTTT. Translated: CASSSGLSNTEAFF.

The chain uses TRBV6-5 and TRBJ1-1, with 9 bases lining up with TRBD1. The trim removed 2 bases at V and 5 bases at J, leaving 0 bases unmatched. The germline V gene encodes CDR1 MNHEY and CDR2 SVGAGI. The CDR3 runs 13 residues. CDR3 in amino acids: CASSYDRGTEAFF. The CDR3 nucleotides are TGTGCCAGCAGTTACGACAGGGGGACTGAAGCTTTCTTT.

The CDR3: CASSLESSGGEYF. CDR3 nucleotide sequence: TGCGCCAGCAGCTTGGAGTCTAGCGGGGGGGAGTACTTC. V gene TRBV5-1 combines with J gene TRBJ2-7; 12 bases fit TRBD2. Trimming removed 0 bases from V and 11 bases from J; junction bases left unmatched: 3. The V gene's germline CDR1 is SGHRS and CDR2 YFSETQ. CDR3 length: 13 amino acids. Based on the CDR3 plus reference TRBV5-1 and TRBJ2-7, the full variable domain is KAGVTQTPRYLIKTRGQQVTLSCSPISGHRSVSWYQQTPGQGLQFLFEYFSETQRNKGNFPGRFSGRQFSNSRSEMNVSTLELGDSALYLCASSLESSGGEYFGPGTRLTVT.

The chain has TRBV2 and TRBJ2-7; TRBD1 agrees at 8 bases. The junction had 7 bases not matched to a gene; V was cut back by 6 bases and J by 3 bases. The CDR3 is made up of 14 amino acids. Per the germline V gene, CDR1 is SNHLY and CDR2 is FYNNEI. CDR3 residues: CASRARDRSYEQYF. The CDR3 DNA sequence: TGTGCCAGCAGGGCCCGGGACAGGAGCTACGAGCAGTACTTC.

This chain links TRBV5-1 with TRBJ2-7; D might be TRBD1 (6 bases). Per the germline V gene, CDR1 is SGHRS and CDR2 is YFSETQ. The CDR3 covers 14 residues. Between the trimmed V and J ends, which lost 6 bases and 3 bases, there was a span of 16 bases. This chain's CDR3 is CASTLGGRGYEQYF. CDR3 in DNA: TGCGCCAGCACCCTTGGCGGCAGGGGCTACGAGCAGTACTTC.